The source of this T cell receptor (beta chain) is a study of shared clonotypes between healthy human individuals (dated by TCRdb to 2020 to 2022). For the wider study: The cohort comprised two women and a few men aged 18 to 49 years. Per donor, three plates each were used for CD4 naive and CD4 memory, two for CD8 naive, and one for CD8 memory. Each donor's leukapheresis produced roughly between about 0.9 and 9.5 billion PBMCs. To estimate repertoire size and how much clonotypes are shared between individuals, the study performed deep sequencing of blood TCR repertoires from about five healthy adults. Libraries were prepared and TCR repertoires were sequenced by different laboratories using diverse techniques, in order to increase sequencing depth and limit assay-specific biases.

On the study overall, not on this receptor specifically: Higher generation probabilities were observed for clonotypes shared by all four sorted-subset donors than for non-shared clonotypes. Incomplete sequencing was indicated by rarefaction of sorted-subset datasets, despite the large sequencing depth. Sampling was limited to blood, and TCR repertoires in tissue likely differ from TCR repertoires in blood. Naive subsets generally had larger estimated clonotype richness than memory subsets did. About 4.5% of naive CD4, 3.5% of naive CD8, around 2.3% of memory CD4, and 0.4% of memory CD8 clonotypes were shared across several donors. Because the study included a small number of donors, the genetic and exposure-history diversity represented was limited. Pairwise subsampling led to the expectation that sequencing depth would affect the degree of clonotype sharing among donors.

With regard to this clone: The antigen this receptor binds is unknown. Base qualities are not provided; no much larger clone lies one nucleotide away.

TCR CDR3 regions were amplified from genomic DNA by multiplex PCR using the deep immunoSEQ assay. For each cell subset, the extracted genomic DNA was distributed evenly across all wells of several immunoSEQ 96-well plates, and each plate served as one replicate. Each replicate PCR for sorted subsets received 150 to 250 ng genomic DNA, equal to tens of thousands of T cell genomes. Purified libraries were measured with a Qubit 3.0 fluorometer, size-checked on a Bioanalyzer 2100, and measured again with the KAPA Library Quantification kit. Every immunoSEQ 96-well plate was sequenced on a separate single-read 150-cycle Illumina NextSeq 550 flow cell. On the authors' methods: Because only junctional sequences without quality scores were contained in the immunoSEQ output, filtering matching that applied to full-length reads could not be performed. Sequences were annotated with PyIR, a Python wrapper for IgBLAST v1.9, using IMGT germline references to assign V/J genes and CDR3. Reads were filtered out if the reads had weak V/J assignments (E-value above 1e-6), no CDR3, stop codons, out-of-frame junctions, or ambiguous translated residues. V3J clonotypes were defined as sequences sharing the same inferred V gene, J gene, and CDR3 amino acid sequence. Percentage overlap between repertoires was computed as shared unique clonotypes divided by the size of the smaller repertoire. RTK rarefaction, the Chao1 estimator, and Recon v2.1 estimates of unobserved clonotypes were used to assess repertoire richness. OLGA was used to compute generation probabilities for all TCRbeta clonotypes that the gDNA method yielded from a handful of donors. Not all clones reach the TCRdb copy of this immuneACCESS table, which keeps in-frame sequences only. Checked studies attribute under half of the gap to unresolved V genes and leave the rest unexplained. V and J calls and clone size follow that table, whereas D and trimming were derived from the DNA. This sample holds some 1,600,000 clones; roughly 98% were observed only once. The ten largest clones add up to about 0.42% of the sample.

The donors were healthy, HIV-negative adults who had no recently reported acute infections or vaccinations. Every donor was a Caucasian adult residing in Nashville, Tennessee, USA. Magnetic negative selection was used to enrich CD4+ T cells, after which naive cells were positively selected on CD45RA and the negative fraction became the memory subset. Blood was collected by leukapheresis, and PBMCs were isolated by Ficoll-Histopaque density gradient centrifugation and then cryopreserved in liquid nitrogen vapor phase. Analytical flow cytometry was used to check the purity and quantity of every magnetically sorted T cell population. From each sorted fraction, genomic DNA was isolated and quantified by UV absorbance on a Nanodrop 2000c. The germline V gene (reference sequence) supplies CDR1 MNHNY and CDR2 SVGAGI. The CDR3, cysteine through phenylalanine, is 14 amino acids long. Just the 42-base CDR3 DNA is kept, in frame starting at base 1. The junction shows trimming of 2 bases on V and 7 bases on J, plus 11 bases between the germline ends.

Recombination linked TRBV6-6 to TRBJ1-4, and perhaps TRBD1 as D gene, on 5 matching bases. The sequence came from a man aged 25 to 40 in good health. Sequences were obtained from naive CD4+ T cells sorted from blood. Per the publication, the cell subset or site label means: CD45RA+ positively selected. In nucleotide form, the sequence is TGTGCCAGCAGTTACGAGTCGGGACTTGAAAAACTGTTTTTT. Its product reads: CASSYESGLEKLFF.